The 15 T cell receptor beta chains below were found in one sample sequenced in a study of cytomegalovirus exposure and HLA in healthy donors. With 60 Vbeta and 13 Jbeta primers, the PCR was carried out. Sequencing used immunoSEQ multiplex PCR; TCRdb keeps in-frame clones, though not all of them. Here the sample spans approximately 80,000 clones, 78% being singletons. Sequencing was done on a sample of PBMCs. These receptors were obtained from a male donor in good health and CMV-seropositive.

The chain uses TRBV30 and TRBJ2-7, with 7 bases lining up with TRBD2. V lost 3 bases and J lost 6; bases outside the gene matches: 11. Germline CDR1 GTSNPN, CDR2 SVGIG (reference sequence). CDR3 length: 14 amino acids. Here the CDR3 DNA reads TGTGCCTGGAGCATGTGGGGGGGGATATTCGAGCAGTACTTC. Amino acid sequence: CAWSMWGGIFEQYF.

The chain has TRBV27 and TRBJ1-3; 7 positions match TRBD1. Unmatched junction bases numbered 3, after V lost 6 bases and J lost 10 bases. The germline V gene has CDR1 MNHEY and CDR2 SMNVEV (reference sequence). The CDR3 runs 11 residues. CDR3 DNA sequence: TGTGCCAGCAGGTCACAGGGGACCATATATTTT. Its protein product is CASRSQGTIYF.

The genes are TRBV6-5 and TRBJ2-7; possibly TRBD1 for D (6 bases). Trimming left V 4 bases short and J 3 bases short, with 13 bases between. The CDR3 loop spans 14 amino acids. In germline, CDR1 is MNHEY, CDR2 SVGAGI. The CDR3 here is CASSSRTVLYEQYF. DNA for the CDR3: TGTGCCAGCAGTTCAAGGACAGTCCTCTACGAGCAGTACTTC.

The chain combines TRBV4-1 with TRBJ2-7; D unresolved. The CDR3 consists of 13 residues. With 5 bases removed from V and 1 base from J, the gap between germline ends came to 9 bases. Germline CDR1 reads MGHRA; CDR2 reads YSYEKL. CDR3 nucleotide sequence: TGCGCCAGCAGCTCTGACAATTCCTACGAGCAGTACTTC. This gives the protein CASSSDNSYEQYF.

V and J are TRBV28 and TRBJ1-5; 10 bases are a match to TRBD1. Germline V gene data show CDR1 as MDHEN and CDR2 as SYDVKM. J was trimmed by 6 bases and V by 5 bases; bases with no gene match: 7. This CDR3 comprises 15 residues. The CDR3 DNA sequence: TGTGCCAGCAGTCCGTTAGGACAGGGGGGTCAGCCCCAGCATTTT. Protein sequence: CASSPLGQGGQPQHF.

The rearrangement links TRBV5-3 to TRBJ2-7, with 7 bases fitting TRBD1. TRBV5-3 is assigned to the ORF class and has an uncertain function. The CDR3 runs 18 residues. V dropped 0 bases and J dropped 0; count of bases not matched to a gene: 12. The CDR3 bases are TGTGCCAGAAGCTTGGAGAGGGACAGTCCGGACGGCTCCTACGAGCAGTACTTC. This encodes CARSLERDSPDGSYEQYF.

The J gene is TRBJ1-1, the V gene TRBV2; no firm D call. Looked up from germline, CDR1 is SNHLY and CDR2 is FYNNEI. Between the trimmed V and J ends, which lost 4 bases and 2 bases, there was a span of 5 bases. The CDR3 has 12 amino acids. Here the CDR3 DNA reads TGTGCCAGCAGTGGTCCAAACACTGAAGCTTTCTTT. The encoded protein is CASSGPNTEAFF.

This clone was observed a handful of times. The chain uses TRBV9 and TRBJ2-5; 9 nucleotides line up with TRBD1. Germline V lookup: CDR1 SGDLS, CDR2 YYNGEE. The CDR3 length is 14 residues. V lost 2 bases, J lost 4 bases, and 3 bases stayed unmatched. In nucleotides, the CDR3 is TGTGCCAGCAGCGTCGGGACAGGGCGAGAGACCCAGTACTTC. This encodes CASSVGTGRETQYF.

The chain is built from TRBV30 and TRBJ2-7, with D uncertain. Germline V gene data show CDR1 as GTSNPN and CDR2 as SVGIG (reference sequence). The CDR3 runs 16 residues. Deletions cut 4 bases from V and 4 bases from J, with 23 bases between. In DNA, the CDR3 is TGTGCCTGGAAAATCCGTGGCAGGCCAAGTTGTTACGAGCAGTACTTC. This codes for CAWKIRGRPSCYEQYF.

The chain couples TRBV29-1 to TRBJ1-4, with 7 bases aligning to TRBD1. Germline CDR1 SQVTM, CDR2 ANQGSEA. The CDR3 is made up of 13 amino acids. V was clipped by 7 bases and J by 3 bases; unmatched bases: 5. The CDR3 DNA is TGCAGCGCTAAGGGACAGTCTAATGAAAAACTGTTTTTT. Encoded protein: CSAKGQSNEKLFF.

The V call is TRBV28, the J call TRBJ2-1; 10 bases match TRBD1. V was pared by 5 bases and J by 3 bases, with 4 bases of the junction left unmatched. There are 15 residues in the CDR3. In germline, CDR1 is MDHEN, CDR2 SYDVKM. In DNA form, the CDR3 reads TGTGCCAGCAGTCCGAGGACAGGGGGCTACAATGAGCAGTTCTTC. It codes for CASSPRTGGYNEQFF.

The chain has TRBV28 and TRBJ2-7; maybe TRBD1 (6 bases). The CDR3 is 12 amino acids. V was shortened by 8 bases and J by 4 bases, with 12 bases between the two germline ends. Germline-derived CDR1 and CDR2 are MDHEN and SYDVKM. Written as DNA, the CDR3 is TGTGCCAGCTGCAGGGGCGGATACGAGCAGTACTTC. Its protein is CASCRGGYEQYF. Using reference TRBV28 and TRBJ2-7 for the parts outside the CDR3, the full variable domain is DVKVTQSSRYLVKRTGEKVFLECVQDMDHENMFWYRQDPGLGLRLIYFSYDVKMKEKGDIPEGYSVSREKKERFSLILESASTNQTSMYLCASCRGGYEQYFGPGTRLTVT.

This chain connects TRBV7-9 to TRBJ2-7, with 7 nucleotides matching TRBD2. Germline CDR1 is SEHNR and CDR2 is FQNEAQ (reference sequence). The trim removed 0 bases at V and 3 bases at J, leaving 14 bases unmatched. This CDR3 region has 18 residues. Written as DNA, the CDR3 is TGTGCCAGCAGCTTAGCCCCTGGGAGGGACTGGAGTGACTACGAGCAGTACTTC. As protein: CASSLAPGRDWSDYEQYF.

The DNA of the CDR3 is TGTGCCAGTAGTACCAATAGCCGAGAGACCCAGTACTTC. Amino acid sequence: CASSTNSRETQYF. The chain joins TRBV19 to TRBJ2-5; D is undetermined. Trimming left V 4 bases short and J 4 bases short, with 10 bases between. This CDR3 has 13 amino acids. Looked up from germline, CDR1 is LNHDA and CDR2 is SQIVND (reference sequence).

This clone was counted between two and nine times. The CDR3 DNA reads TGCGCCAGCAGCTCTGGGACAGGTTGGGGTTTCTACGAGGCCTACGAGCAGTACTTC. This gives the protein CASSSGTGWGFYEAYEQYF. The V gene is TRBV5-1, the J gene TRBJ2-7; 8 bases match TRBD1. With 3 bases clipped from V and 2 bases from J, the junction kept 19 bases outside the gene matches. This CDR3 has 19 amino acids. Germline V CDR1 and CDR2: SGHRS, YFSETQ.